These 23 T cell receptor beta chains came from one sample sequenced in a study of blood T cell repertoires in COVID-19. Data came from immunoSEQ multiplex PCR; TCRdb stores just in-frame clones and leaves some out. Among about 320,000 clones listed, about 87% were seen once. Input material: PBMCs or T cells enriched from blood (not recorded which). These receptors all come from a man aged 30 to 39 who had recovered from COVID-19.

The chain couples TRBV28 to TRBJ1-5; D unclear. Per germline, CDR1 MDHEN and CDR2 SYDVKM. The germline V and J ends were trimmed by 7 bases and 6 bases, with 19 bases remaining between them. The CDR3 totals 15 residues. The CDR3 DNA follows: TGTGCCAGCAAAGACGACACCTTAATTAGTCAGCCCCAGCATTTT. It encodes CASKDDTLISQPQHF. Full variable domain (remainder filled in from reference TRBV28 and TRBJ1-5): DVKVTQSSRYLVKRTGEKVFLECVQDMDHENMFWYRQDPGLGLRLIYFSYDVKMKEKGDIPEGYSVSREKKERFSLILESASTNQTSMYLCASKDDTLISQPQHFGDGTRLSIL.

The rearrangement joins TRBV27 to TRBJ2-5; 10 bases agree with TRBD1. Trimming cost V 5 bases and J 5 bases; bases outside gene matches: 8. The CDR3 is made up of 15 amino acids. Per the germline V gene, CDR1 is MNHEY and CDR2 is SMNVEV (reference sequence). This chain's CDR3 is CASSTPTGGVETQYF. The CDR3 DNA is TGTGCCAGCAGTACCCCGACAGGGGGCGTGGAGACCCAGTACTTC.

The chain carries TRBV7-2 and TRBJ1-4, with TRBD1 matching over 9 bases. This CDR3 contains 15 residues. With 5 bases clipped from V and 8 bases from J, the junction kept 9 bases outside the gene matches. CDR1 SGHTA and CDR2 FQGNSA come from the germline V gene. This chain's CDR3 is CASSPMTGGWEKLFF. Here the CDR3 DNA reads TGTGCCAGCAGCCCCATGACAGGGGGGTGGGAAAAACTGTTTTTT.

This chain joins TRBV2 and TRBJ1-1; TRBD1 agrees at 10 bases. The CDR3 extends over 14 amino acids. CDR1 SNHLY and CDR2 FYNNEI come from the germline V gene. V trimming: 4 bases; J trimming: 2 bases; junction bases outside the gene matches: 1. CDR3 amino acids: CASSGDRGNTEAFF. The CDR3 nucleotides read TGTGCCAGCAGTGGGGACAGGGGAAACACTGAAGCTTTCTTT. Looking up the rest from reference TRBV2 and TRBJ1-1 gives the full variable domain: EPEVTQTPSHQVTQMGQEVILRCVPISNHLYFYWYRQILGQKVEFLVSFYNNEISEKSEIFDDQFSVERPDGSNFTLKIRSTKLEDSAMYFCASSGDRGNTEAFFGQGTRLTVV.

The CDR3 bases are TGCGCCAGCAGCGTTATTACAGGGGGCGACAATGAAGCTTTCTTT. Translating it yields CASSVITGGDNEAFF. The V gene is TRBV5-1, the J gene TRBJ1-1; the match to TRBD1 covers 9 bases. The CDR3 length is 15 residues. From germline, CDR1 is SGHRS and CDR2 YFSETQ. V trimming: 4 bases; J trimming: 7 bases; junction bases outside the gene matches: 11.

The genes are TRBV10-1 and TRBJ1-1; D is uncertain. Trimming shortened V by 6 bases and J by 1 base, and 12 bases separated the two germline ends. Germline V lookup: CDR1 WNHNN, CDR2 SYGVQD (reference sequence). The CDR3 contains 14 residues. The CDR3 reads CASRPGTENTEAFF. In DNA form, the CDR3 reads TGCGCCAGCAGACCGGGTACGGAGAACACTGAAGCTTTCTTT.

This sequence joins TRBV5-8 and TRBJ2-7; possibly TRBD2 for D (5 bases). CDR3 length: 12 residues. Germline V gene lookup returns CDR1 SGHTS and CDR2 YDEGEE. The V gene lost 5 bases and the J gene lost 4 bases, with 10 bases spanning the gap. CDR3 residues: CASSASGYEQYF. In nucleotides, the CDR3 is TGTGCCAGCAGTGCGAGCGGTTACGAGCAGTACTTC.

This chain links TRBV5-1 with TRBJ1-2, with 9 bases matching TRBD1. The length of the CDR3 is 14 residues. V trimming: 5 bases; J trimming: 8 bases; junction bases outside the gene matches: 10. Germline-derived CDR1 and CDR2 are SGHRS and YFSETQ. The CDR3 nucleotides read TGCGCCAGCAGGATTCCCGGGACAGGGAGCGGCTACACCTTC. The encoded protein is CASRIPGTGSGYTF.

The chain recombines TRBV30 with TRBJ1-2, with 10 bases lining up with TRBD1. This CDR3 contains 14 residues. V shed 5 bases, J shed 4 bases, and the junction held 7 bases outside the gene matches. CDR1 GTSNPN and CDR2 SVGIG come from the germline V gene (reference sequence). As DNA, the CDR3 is TGTGCCTGGCAGACAGGGGGCAGGGGCTATGGCTACACCTTC. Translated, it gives CAWQTGGRGYGYTF.

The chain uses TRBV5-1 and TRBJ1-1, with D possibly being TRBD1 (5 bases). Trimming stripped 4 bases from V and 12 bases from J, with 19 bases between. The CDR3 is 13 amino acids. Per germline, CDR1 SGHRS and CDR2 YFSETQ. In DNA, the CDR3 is TGCGCCAGCAGCGAACAGGCTTACAAAGGGACTTTCTTT. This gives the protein CASSEQAYKGTFF.

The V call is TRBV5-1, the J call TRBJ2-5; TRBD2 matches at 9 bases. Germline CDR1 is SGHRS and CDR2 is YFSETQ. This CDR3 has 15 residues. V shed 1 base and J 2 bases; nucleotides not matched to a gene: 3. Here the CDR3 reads CASSLTSGYQETQYF. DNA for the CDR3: TGCGCCAGCAGCTTGACTAGCGGGTATCAAGAGACCCAGTACTTC.

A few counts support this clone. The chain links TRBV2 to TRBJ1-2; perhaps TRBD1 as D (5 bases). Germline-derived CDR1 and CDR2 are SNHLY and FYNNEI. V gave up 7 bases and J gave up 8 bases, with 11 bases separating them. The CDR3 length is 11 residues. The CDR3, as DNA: TGTGCCAGCATCGACAGTGGAGGCTACACCTTC. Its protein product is CASIDSGGYTF.

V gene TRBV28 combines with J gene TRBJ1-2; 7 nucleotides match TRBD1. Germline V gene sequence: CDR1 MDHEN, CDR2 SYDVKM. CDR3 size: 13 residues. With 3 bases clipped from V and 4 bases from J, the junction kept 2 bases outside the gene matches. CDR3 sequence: CASSLRQGYGYTF. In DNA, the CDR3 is TGTGCCAGCAGTTTGCGACAGGGCTATGGCTACACCTTC.

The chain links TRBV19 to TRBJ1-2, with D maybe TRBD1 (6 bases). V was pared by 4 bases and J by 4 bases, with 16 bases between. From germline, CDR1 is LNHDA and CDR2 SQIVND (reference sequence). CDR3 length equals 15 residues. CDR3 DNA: TGTGCCAGTAGTACGTCGCAGGGGATACGCTATGGCTACACCTTC. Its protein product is CASSTSQGIRYGYTF. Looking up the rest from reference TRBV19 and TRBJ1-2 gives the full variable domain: DGGITQSPKYLFRKEGQNVTLSCEQNLNHDAMYWYRQDPGQGLRLIYYSQIVNDFQKGDIAEGYSVSREKKESFPLTVTSAQKNPTAFYLCASSTSQGIRYGYTFGSGTRLTVV.

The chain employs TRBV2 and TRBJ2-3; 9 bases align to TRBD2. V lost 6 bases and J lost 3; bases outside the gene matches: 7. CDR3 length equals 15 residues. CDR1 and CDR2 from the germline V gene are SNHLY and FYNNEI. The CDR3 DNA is TGTGCCAGCAGACCTACTAGCGGGCGGACAGATACGCAGTATTTT. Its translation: CASRPTSGRTDTQYF. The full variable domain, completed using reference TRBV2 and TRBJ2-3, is EPEVTQTPSHQVTQMGQEVILRCVPISNHLYFYWYRQILGQKVEFLVSFYNNEISEKSEIFDDQFSVERPDGSNFTLKIRSTKLEDSAMYFCASRPTSGRTDTQYFGPGTRLTVL.

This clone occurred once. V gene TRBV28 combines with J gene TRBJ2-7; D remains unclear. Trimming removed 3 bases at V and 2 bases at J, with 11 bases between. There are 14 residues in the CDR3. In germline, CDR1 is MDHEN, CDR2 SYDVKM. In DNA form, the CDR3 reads TGTGCCAGCAGTTTGCTAGTTAGAGCCTACGAGCAGTACTTC. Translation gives CASSLLVRAYEQYF.

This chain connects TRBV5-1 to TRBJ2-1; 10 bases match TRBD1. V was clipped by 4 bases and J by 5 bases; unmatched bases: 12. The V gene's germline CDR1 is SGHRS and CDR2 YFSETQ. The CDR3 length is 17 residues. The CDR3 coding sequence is TGCGCCAGCAGCCAAACACCCGCCGGGACAGGGGACAATGAGCAGTTCTTC. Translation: CASSQTPAGTGDNEQFF.

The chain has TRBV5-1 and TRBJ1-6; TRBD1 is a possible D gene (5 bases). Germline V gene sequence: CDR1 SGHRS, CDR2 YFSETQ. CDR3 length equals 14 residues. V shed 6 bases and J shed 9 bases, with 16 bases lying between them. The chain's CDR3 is CASTRSGGASPLHF. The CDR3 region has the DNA TGCGCCAGCACCCGGTCCGGTGGGGCTTCACCCCTCCACTTT. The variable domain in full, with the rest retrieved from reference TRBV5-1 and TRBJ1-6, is KAGVTQTPRYLIKTRGQQVTLSCSPISGHRSVSWYQQTPGQGLQFLFEYFSETQRNKGNFPGRFSGRQFSNSRSEMNVSTLELGDSALYLCASTRSGGASPLHFGNGTRLTVT.

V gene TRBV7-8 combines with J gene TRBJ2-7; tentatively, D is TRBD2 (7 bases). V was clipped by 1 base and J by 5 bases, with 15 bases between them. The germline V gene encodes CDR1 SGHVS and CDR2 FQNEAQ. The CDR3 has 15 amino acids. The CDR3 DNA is TGTGCCAGCAGCTTAGAGGGGAGGGGGGTCGACGAGCAGTACTTC. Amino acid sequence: CASSLEGRGVDEQYF.

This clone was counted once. CDR3 sequence reads: CASSQDFAGYIPLHF. Written as DNA, the CDR3 is TGCGCCAGCAGCCAAGATTTCGCAGGGTATATACCCCTCCACTTT. This sequence joins TRBV4-1 and TRBJ1-6, with D perhaps matching TRBD1 (5 bases). This CDR3 spans 15 amino acids. Germline V gives CDR1 MGHRA, CDR2 YSYEKL. V gave up 0 bases and J gave up 12 bases, with 15 bases separating them.

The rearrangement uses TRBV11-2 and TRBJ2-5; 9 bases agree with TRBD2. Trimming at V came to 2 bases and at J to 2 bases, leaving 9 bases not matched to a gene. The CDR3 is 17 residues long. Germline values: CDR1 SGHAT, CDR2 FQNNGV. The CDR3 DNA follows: TGTGCCAGCAGCTTAATCGGGCGGGGGGGAGAACAAGAGACCCAGTACTTC. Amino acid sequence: CASSLIGRGGEQETQYF. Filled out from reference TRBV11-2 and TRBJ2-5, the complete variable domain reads EAGVAQSPRYKIIEKRQSVAFWCNPISGHATLYWYQQILGQGPKLLIQFQNNGVVDDSQLPKDRFSAERLKGVDSTLKIQPAKLEDSAVYLCASSLIGRGGEQETQYFGPGTRLLVL.

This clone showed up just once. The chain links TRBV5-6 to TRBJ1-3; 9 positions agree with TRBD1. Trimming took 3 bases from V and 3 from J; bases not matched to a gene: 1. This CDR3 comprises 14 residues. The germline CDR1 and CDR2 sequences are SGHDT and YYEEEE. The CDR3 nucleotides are TGTGCCAGCAGCTCGGGACAGGGTGGAAACACCATATATTTT. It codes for CASSSGQGGNTIYF.

The CDR3 here is CASSLMARGVMETQYF. As DNA, the CDR3 is TGTGCCAGCAGTTTAATGGCCAGGGGGGTTATGGAGACCCAGTACTTC. The V and J genes are TRBV28 and TRBJ2-5; TRBD1 might be the D (7 bases). CDR3 length equals 16 residues. In germline, CDR1 is MDHEN, CDR2 SYDVKM. Trimming removed 2 bases at V and 5 bases at J, with 18 bases between.